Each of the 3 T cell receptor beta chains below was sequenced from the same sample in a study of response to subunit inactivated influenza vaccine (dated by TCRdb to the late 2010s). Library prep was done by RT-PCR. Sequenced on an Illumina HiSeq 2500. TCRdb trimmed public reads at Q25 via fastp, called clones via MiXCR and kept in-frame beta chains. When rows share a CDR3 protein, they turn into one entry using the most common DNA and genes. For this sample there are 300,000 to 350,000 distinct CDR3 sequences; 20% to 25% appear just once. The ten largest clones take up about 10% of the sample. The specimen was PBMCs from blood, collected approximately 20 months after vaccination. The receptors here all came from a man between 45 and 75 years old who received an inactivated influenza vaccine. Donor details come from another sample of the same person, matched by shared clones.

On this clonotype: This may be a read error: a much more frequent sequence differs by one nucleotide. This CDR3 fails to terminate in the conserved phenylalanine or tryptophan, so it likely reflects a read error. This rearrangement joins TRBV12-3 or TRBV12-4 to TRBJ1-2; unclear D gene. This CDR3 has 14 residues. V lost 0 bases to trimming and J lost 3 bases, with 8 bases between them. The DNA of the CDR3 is TGTGCCAGCAGTTTAGCGGGGAGGGACTATGGCTACACCTTA. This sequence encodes CASSLAGRDYGYTL.

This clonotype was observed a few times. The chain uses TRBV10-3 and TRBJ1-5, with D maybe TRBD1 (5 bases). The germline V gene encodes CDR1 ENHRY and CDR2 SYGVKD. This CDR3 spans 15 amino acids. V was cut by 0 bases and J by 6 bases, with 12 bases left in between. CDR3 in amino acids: CAISESLGTGQPQHF. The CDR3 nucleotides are TGTGCCATCAGTGAGTCTCTGGGGACGGGTCAGCCCCAGCATTTT.

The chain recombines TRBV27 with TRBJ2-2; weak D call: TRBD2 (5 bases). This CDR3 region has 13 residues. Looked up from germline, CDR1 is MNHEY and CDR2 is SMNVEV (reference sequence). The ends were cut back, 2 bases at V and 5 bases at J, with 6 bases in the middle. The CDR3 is CASSLRRTGELFF. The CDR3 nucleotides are TGTGCCAGCAGTTTACGGAGGACCGGGGAGCTGTTTTTT.